The following is a T cell receptor (beta chain) sequence with its context. The ends were cut back, 5 bases at V and 4 bases at J, with 15 bases in the middle. Germline V gives CDR1 SGHAT, CDR2 FQNNGV. The CDR3 covers 15 residues. These data are taken from a study of blood T cell repertoires in COVID-19. Original handling: Amplifying reference gene primers gave estimates of nucleated cell counts. The table came from immunoSEQ multiplex PCR; TCRdb's copy has only in-frame clones and leaves some out. V, J and clone size are those of that table, while D and trimming were read from the DNA. Here the sample spans roughly 130,000 clones, just under 85% being singletons.

Sequencing was done on a sample of peripheral blood. The clonotype was recovered from a woman aged 45-65 years with acute or convalescent COVID-19. The rearrangement uses TRBV11-2 and TRBJ1-3; a weak D match, TRBD1 (6 bases). The CDR3 protein is CASSRTAVEGNTIYF. CDR3 nucleotides: TGTGCCAGCAGCCGGACAGCCGTGGAGGGAAACACCATATATTTT.